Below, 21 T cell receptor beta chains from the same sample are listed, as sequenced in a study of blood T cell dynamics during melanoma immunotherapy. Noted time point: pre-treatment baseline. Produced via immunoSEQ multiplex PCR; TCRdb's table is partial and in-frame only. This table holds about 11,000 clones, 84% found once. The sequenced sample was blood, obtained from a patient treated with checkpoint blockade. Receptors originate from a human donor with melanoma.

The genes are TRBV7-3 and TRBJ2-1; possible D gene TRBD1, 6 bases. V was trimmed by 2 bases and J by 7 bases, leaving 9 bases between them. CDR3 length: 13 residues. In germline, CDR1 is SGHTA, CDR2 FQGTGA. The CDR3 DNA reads TGTGCCAGCAGCTTAGGGCAGGGGAATGAGCAGTTCTTC. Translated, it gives CASSLGQGNEQFF.

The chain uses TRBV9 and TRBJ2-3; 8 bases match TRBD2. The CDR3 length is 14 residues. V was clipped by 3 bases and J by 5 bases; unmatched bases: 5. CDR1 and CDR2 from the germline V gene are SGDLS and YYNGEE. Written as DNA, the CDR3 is TGTGCCAGCAGCGAACGGGGGGGCCAAGATACGCAGTATTTT. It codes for CASSERGGQDTQYF.

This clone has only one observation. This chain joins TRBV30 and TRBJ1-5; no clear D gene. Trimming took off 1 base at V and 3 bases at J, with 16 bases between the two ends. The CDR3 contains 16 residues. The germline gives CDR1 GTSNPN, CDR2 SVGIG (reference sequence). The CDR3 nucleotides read TGTGCCTGGAGTGACGTTTCGAGTGTCAACAATCAGCCCCAGCATTTT. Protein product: CAWSDVSSVNNQPQHF.

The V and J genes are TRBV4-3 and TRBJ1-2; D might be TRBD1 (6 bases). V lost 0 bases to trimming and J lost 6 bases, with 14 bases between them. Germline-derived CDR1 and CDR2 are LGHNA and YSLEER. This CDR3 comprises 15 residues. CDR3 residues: CASSQDRGALNGYTF. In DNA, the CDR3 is TGCGCCAGCAGCCAAGACAGGGGCGCACTAAATGGCTACACCTTC.

The CDR3 coding sequence is TGCGCCAGCAGTCCGGGACAGGGGGGATACGAGCAGTACTTC. Its protein product is CASSPGQGGYEQYF. The chain carries TRBV4-1 and TRBJ2-7, with 11 bases matching TRBD1. Germline CDR1 and CDR2: MGHRA and YSYEKL. V was pared by 6 bases and J by 4 bases, with 5 bases of the junction left unmatched. The CDR3 is 14 residues long.

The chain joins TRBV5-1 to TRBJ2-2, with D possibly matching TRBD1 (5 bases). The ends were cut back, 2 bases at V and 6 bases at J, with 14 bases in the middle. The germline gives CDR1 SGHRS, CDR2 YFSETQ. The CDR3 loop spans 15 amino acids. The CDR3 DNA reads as TGCGCCAGCAGCTTTGGTGACAGCCGTCCCGGGGAGCTGTTTTTT. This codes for CASSFGDSRPGELFF. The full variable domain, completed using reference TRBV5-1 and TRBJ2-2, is KAGVTQTPRYLIKTRGQQVTLSCSPISGHRSVSWYQQTPGQGLQFLFEYFSETQRNKGNFPGRFSGRQFSNSRSEMNVSTLELGDSALYLCASSFGDSRPGELFFGEGSRLTVL.

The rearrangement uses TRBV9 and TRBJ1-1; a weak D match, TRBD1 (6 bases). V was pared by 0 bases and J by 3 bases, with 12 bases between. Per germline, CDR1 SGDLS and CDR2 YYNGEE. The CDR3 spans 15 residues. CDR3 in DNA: TGTGCCAGCAGCGTAGCGGGGGGGCAGTACACTGAAGCTTTCTTT. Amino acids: CASSVAGGQYTEAFF.

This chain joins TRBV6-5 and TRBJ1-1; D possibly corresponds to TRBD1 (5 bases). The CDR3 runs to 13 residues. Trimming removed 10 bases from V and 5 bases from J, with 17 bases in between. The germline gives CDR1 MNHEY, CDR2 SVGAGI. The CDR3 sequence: CATFRARETEAFF. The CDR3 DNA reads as TGTGCCACCTTCAGGGCTCGGGAGACTGAAGCTTTCTTT.

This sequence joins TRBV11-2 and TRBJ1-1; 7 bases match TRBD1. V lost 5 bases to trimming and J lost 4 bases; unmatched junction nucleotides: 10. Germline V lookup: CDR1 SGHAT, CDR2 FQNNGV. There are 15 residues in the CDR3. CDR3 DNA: TGTGCCAGCAGCCTTACAGGGGATACTTTCACTGAAGCTTTCTTT. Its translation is CASSLTGDTFTEAFF.

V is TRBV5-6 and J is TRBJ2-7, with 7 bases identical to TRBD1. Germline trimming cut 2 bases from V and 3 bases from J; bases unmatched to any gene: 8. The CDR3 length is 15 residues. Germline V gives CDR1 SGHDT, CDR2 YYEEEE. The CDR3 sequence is CASSLEPGQIYEQYF. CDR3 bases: TGTGCCAGCAGCTTAGAACCGGGACAGATCTACGAGCAGTACTTC. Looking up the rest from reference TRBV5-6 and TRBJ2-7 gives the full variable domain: DAGVTQSPTHLIKTRGQQVTLRCSPKSGHDTVSWYQQALGQGPQFIFQYYEEEERQRGNFPDRFSGHQFPNYSSELNVNALLLGDSALYLCASSLEPGQIYEQYFGPGTRLTVT.

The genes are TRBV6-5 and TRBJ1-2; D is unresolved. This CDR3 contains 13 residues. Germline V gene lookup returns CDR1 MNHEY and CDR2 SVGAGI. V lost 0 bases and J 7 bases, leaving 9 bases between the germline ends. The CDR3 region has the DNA TGTGCCAGCAGTTACTCGCGGGGTACTGGCTACACCTTC. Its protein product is CASSYSRGTGYTF.

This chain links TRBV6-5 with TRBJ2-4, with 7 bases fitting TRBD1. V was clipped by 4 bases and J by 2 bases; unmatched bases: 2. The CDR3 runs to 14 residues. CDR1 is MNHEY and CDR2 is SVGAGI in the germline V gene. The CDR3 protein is CASSSTGSKNIQYF. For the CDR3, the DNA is TGTGCCAGCAGTTCGACAGGGTCCAAAAACATTCAGTACTTC.

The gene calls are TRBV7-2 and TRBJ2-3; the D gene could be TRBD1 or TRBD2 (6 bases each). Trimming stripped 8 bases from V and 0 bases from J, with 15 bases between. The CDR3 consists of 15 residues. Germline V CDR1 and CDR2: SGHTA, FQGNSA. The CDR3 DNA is TGTGCCAGCGGACCCGGGGGCCCAAGCACAGATACGCAGTATTTT. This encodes CASGPGGPSTDTQYF.

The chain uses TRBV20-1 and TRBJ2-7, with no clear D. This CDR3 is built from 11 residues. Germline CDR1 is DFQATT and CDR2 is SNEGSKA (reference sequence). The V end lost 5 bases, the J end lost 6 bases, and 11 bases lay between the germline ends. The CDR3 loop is CSAAGPAEQYF. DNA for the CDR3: TGCAGTGCTGCTGGCCCCGCCGAGCAGTACTTC.

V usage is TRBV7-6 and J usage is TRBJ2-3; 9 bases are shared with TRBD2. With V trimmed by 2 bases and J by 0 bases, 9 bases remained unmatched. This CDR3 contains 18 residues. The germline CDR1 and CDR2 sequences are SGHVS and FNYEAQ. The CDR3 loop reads CASSLLWRGGPSTDTQYF. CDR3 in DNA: TGTGCCAGCAGCTTACTCTGGCGGGGGGGTCCTAGCACAGATACGCAGTATTTT.

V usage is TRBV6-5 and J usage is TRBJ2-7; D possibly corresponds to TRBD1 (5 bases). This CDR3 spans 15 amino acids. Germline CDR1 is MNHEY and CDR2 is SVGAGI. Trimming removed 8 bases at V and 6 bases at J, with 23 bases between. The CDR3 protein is CASHSSRTSIGEQYF. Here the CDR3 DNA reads TGTGCCAGCCATTCCTCAAGGACATCTATCGGCGAGCAGTACTTC.

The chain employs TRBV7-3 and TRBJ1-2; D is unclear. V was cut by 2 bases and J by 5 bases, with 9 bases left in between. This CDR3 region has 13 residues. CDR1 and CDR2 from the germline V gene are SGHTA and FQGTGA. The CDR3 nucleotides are TGTGCCAGCAGCTTAGAGGCGTTGTATGGCTACACCTTC. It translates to CASSLEALYGYTF.

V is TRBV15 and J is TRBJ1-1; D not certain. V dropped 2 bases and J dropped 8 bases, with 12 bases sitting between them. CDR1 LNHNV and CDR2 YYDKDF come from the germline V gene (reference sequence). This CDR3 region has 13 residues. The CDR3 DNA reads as TGTGCCACCAGCAGACGTGGGTCGACAGAAGCTTTCTTT. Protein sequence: CATSRRGSTEAFF.

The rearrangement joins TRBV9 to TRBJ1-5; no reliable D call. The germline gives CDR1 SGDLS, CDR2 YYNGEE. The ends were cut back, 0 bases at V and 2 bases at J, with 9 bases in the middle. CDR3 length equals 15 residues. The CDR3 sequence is CASSVGGEGNQPQHF. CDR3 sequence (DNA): TGTGCCAGCAGCGTAGGGGGAGAGGGCAATCAGCCCCAGCATTTT.

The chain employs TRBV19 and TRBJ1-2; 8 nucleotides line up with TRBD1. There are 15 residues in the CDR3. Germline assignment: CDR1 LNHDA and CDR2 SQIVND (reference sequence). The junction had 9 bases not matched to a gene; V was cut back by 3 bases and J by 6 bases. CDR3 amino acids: CASSIQRTGINGYTF. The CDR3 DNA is TGTGCCAGTAGTATTCAGAGGACAGGGATTAATGGCTACACCTTC.

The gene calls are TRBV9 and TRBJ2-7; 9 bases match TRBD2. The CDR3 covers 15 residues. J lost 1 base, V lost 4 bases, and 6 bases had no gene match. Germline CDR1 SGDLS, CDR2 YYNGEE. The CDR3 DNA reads TGTGCCAGCAGCCCCGCTAGCGGGGTGTCCTACGAGCAGTACTTC. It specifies CASSPASGVSYEQYF.